The following is a T cell receptor beta chain sequence with its context. What it binds is not known. It is unclear where the CDR3 begins or ends on the DNA, so no DNA is shown, and the CDR3 is as TCRdb lists it. The data stem from a study of siplizumab effects on memory and regulatory T cells. Findings of the study overall: Siplizumab, the agent tested, significantly reduced alloreactive sequences traceable to unstimulated CD4+ memory cells. Assignment to unstimulated subsets succeeded for only a minor fraction of the alloreactive clones.

From germline, CDR1 is LGHNT and CDR2 FRNRAP. The CDR3 is 12 residues long, counting both termini. About 1.1 x 10^5 TCR templates were measured in each sample. Using immunoSEQ multiplex PCR, the repertoire was profiled, and TCRdb retains in-frame clones only, with some absent. The table has about 100,000 clones, 75% to 95% seen once. This sequence was found in a human donor in good health. Material for sequencing was CD4+ T cells sorted from blood. The chain is built from TRBV12-5 and TRBJ2-2. CDR3 loop: CASGFGNGELFF.